The sequence of this TCR beta chain was determined in a study of T-cell reconstitution after alpha-beta-depleted transplantation in children. This clonotype was counted a few times. The CDR3 totals 14 residues. Looked up from germline, CDR1 is LNHDA and CDR2 is SQIVND (reference sequence). The germline V and J ends were trimmed by 7 bases and 5 bases, with 17 bases remaining between them. Construction of the TCRbeta library involved unique molecular identifiers. Each CDR3 protein is one row after TCRdb ran MiXCR on the PCR reads. Among roughly 500,000 distinct CDR3 sequences listed, about 31% were seen once.

This receptor was obtained from a human donor who donated a stem cell graft to a child with aplastic anemia. Specimen: PBMCs from the stem cell graft donor, collected from the stem cell graft. This chain links TRBV19 with TRBJ1-1, with D unclear. CDR3 bases: TGTGCCAGTATTCAACATCGAACTCTGACTGAAGCTTTCTTT. Its translation: CASIQHRTLTEAFF.